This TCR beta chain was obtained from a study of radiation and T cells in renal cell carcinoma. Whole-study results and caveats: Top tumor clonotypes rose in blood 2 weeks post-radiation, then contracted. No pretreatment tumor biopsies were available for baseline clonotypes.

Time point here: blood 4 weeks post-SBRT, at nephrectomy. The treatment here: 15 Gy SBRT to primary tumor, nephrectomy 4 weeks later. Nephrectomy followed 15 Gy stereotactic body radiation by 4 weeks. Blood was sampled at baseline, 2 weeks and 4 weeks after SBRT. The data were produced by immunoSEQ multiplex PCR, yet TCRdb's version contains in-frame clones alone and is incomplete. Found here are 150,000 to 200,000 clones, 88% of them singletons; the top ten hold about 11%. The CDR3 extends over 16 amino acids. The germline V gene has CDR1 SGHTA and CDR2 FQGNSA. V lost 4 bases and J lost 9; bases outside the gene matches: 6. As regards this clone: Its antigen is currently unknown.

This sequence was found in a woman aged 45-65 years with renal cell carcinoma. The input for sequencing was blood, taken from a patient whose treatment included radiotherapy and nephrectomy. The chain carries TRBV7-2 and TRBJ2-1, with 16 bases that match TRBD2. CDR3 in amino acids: CASSSAGLAGGREQFF. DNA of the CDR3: TGTGCCAGCAGCTCGGCGGGACTAGCGGGGGGGCGTGAGCAGTTCTTC.